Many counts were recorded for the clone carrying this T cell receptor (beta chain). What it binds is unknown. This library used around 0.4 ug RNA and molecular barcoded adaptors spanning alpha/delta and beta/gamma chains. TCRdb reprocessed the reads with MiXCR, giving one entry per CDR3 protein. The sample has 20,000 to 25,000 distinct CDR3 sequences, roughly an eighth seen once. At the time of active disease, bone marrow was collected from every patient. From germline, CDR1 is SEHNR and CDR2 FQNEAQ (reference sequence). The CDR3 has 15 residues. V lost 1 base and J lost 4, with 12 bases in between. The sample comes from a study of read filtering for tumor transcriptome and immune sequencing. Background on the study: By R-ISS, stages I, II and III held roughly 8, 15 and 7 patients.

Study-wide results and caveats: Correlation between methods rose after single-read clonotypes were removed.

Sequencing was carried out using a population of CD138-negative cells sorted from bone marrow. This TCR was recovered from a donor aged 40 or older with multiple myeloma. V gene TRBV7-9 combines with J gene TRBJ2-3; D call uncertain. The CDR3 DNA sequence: TGTGCCAGCAGCTTAGGAGGACCCAGCGCAGATACGCAGTATTTT. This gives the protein CASSLGGPSADTQYF.